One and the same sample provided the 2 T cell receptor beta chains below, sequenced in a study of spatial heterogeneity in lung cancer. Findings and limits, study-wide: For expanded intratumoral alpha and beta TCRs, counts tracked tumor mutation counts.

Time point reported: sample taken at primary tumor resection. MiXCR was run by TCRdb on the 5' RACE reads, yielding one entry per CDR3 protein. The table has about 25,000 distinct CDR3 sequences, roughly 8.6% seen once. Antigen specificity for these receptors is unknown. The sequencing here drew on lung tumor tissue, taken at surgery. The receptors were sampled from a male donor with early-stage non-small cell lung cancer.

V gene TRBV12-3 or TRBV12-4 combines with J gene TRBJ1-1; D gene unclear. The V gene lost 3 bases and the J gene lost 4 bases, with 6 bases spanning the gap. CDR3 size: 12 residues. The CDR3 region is CASSFSTTEAFF. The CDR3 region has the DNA TGTGCCAGCAGTTTTAGTACCACTGAAGCTTTCTTT.

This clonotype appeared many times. CDR3 in amino acids: CSAKGTSGVAKNIQYF. The CDR3 nucleotides read TGCAGTGCTAAAGGGACTAGCGGGGTAGCCAAAAACATTCAGTACTTC. This chain joins TRBV20-1 and TRBJ2-4, with 13 positions matching TRBD2. Trimming cost V 4 bases and J 0 bases; bases outside gene matches: 3. This CDR3 contains 16 residues. The V gene's germline CDR1 is DFQATT and CDR2 SNEGSKA (reference sequence).